Reported below is one T cell receptor beta chain. The target antigen is unknown. This record comes from a study of blood T cells in healthy people across ages. The study's findings and limits: The study found more naive CD4+ cells and higher diversity in long-lived than aged donors.

Primed by a sample-barcoded 5' primer and a J-beta primer mix, a second PCR proceeded for 7 to 11 cycles. Sequencing of every sample gave 2.5 million or more CDR3-containing paired-end reads. TCRdb itself ran the 5' RACE reads through MiXCR, one entry per CDR3 protein. The sample includes hundreds of thousands of distinct CDR3 sequences, roughly 20% of them seen just once. With 8 bases removed from V and 5 bases from J, the gap between germline ends came to 11 bases. This CDR3 contains 11 residues. In germline, CDR1 is DFQATT, CDR2 SNEGSKA (reference sequence). The TCR originated in an older man in good health. Sequencing input: blood. The chain uses TRBV20-1 and TRBJ2-3; D is ambiguous. The CDR3 region has the DNA TGCAGTACCGAATGGGGAGATACGCAGTATTTT. Amino acid sequence: CSTEWGDTQYF.